This T cell receptor (beta chain) appears in the sequencing data of a study of cytomegalovirus exposure and HLA in healthy donors. As for the study in general: The 90 to 150 validation repertoires used the same platform as the 666 first-cohort repertoires, a later analysis reported. Whole-study results and caveats: The tendency of first-cohort TCR clusters to co-occur in the 120 validation repertoires was the finding of a later analysis. Accounts indicate the classifier identified cytomegalovirus status with strong specificity and sensitivity. Overall, approximately 150 TCR beta chains were annotated as cytomegalovirus-associated.

Profiled with immunoSEQ multiplex PCR; TCRdb holds only in-frame clones, not every one. The table lists fewer than 200,000 clones, about 87% of them singletons, with approximately 1.5% in the top ten. As to this clone: Its target is unknown.

Germline assignment: CDR1 SGHRS and CDR2 YFSETQ. Trimming stripped 3 bases from V and 6 bases from J, with 12 bases between. CDR3 length: 13 amino acids. Sequencing was carried out using PBMCs. The sequence was collected from a woman aged 25 to 45 in good health and CMV-seronegative. The genes are TRBV5-1 and TRBJ1-2, with a possible D match to TRBD1 (6 bases). CDR3 bases: TGCGCCAGCAGCTCGAAGAACAGGGATGGCTACACCTTC. The encoded protein is CASSSKNRDGYTF. The full variable domain, with the rest looked up from reference TRBV5-1 and TRBJ1-2, is KAGVTQTPRYLIKTRGQQVTLSCSPISGHRSVSWYQQTPGQGLQFLFEYFSETQRNKGNFPGRFSGRQFSNSRSEMNVSTLELGDSALYLCASSSKNRDGYTFGSGTRLTVV.